These T cell receptor beta chains were read from a single sample in a study of immune heterogeneity within non-small cell lung tumors. MiXCR, run by TCRdb on the multiplex PCR reads, gives a single entry per CDR3 protein. The data contain 10,000 to 11,000 distinct CDR3 sequences, more than 15% of them singletons. The sequenced sample consisted of lung tumor tissue. These receptors were obtained from a man between 60 and 70 years old with non-small cell lung cancer. CDR3s include the opening cysteine and the closing phenylalanine or tryptophan. D genes are given only for firm matches. The size of a clone is reported for some rows only, either as once, few or many, or as a class for expanded clones.

V gene,D gene,J gene,clone size,CDR3 protein,CDR3 DNA
TRBV10-1,TRBD2,TRBJ2-1,few,CASSELSSGWGFF,TGCGCCAGCAGTGAGCTGTCTAGCGGATGGGGGTTCTTC
TRBV20-1,TRBD2,TRBJ2-7,medium-sized,CSASGLYEREGSEQYF,TGCAGTGCTAGTGGGCTATATGAGCGGGAGGGGAGCGAGCAGTACTTC
TRBV20-1,TRBD2,TRBJ2-7,few,CSAREGAGGLGYEQYF,TGCAGTGCTAGAGAAGGAGCGGGGGGTCTAGGCTACGAGCAGTACTTC
TRBV29-1,NA,TRBJ1-1,few,CSVISGQMNTEAFF,TGCAGCGTCATCTCCGGACAGATGAACACTGAAGCTTTCTTT
TRBV9,NA,TRBJ2-1,few,CASSGRLGGALLNEQFF,TGTGCCAGCAGCGGCCGACTGGGGGGGGCCCTCTTGAATGAGCAGTTCTTC
TRBV19,NA,TRBJ2-1,NA,CASSISHEQFF,TGTGCCAGTAGTATTTCCCATGAGCAGTTCTTC
TRBV29-1,TRBD2,TRBJ2-1,once,CSVELADYNEQFF,TGCAGCGTTGAACTAGCGGATTACAATGAGCAGTTCTTC
TRBV4-1,NA,TRBJ1-3,NA,CASSQDPAYSGNTIYF,TGCGCCAGCAGCCAAGATCCCGCGTACTCTGGAAACACCATATATTTT
TRBV5-1,NA,TRBJ1-4,many,CASSLSSSNEKLFF,TGCGCCAGCAGCTTAAGCTCATCTAATGAAAAACTGTTTTTT
TRBV20-1,NA,TRBJ2-7,few,CSAGSAYEQYF,TGCAGTGCTGGAAGTGCCTACGAGCAGTACTTC
TRBV20-1,TRBD2,TRBJ2-1,NA,CSAIIGTSADEQFF,TGCAGTGCTATTATCGGGACTAGCGCCGATGAGCAGTTCTTC
TRBV15,NA,TRBJ1-1,once,CATIRGGLAEAFF,TGTGCCACCATCAGAGGGGGGCTCGCTGAAGCTTTCTTT
TRBV18,TRBD1,TRBJ1-2,medium-sized,CASSRDQGAGGGYTF,TGTGCCAGCTCAAGGGATCAGGGGGCTGGTGGTGGCTACACCTTC
TRBV7-2,TRBD1,TRBJ2-7,medium-sized,CASSVGQGANEQYF,TGTGCCAGCAGCGTCGGACAGGGAGCAAACGAGCAGTACTTC
TRBV14,TRBD2,TRBJ2-1,medium-sized,CASSQEALAGFYNEQFF,TGTGCCAGCAGCCAAGAAGCTCTAGCGGGATTCTACAATGAGCAGTTCTTC
TRBV7-9,TRBD2,TRBJ2-3,NA,CARSLKRGSTDTQYF,TGTGCCAGGAGCTTGAAGCGGGGGAGCACAGATACGCAGTATTTT
TRBV25-1,NA,TRBJ1-2,many,CASSDSSGAYGYTF,TGTGCCAGCAGTGACTCCTCGGGGGCCTATGGCTACACCTTC
TRBV29-1,NA,TRBJ1-5,NA,CSVGSTSNQPQHF,TGCAGCGTTGGATCAACTAGCAATCAGCCCCAGCATTTT
TRBV28,NA,TRBJ1-1,medium-sized,CASWGTWNTEAFF,TGTGCCAGCTGGGGCACCTGGAACACTGAAGCTTTCTTT
TRBV5-4,NA,TRBJ2-3,few,CASSSDYTSTDTQYF,TGTGCCAGCAGCTCGGACTACACTAGCACAGATACGCAGTATTTT
TRBV6-5,NA,TRBJ1-1,NA,CASSYGQRAFF,TGTGCCAGCAGTTACGGGCAGAGGGCTTTCTTT
TRBV20-1,NA,TRBJ2-5,many,CSARGQYQETQYF,TGCAGTGCTAGAGGACAGTACCAAGAGACCCAGTACTTC
TRBV24-1,NA,TRBJ1-5,medium-sized,CATSDLQISRTDNNQPQHF,TGTGCCACCAGTGATTTGCAAATTTCCCGGACAGACAACAATCAGCCCCAGCATTTT
TRBV7-7,TRBD2,TRBJ2-7,medium-sized,CASSPSDSGIEQYF,TGTGCCAGCAGCCCCTCGGATAGCGGGATCGAGCAGTACTTC
TRBV5-1,NA,TRBJ1-4,few,CASSRDGGNEKLFF,TGCGCCAGCAGCCGGGACGGGGGAAATGAAAAACTGTTTTTT
TRBV19,TRBD1,TRBJ1-2,medium-sized,CASSAHTGQGIYGYTF,TGTGCCAGTAGTGCCCATACGGGACAGGGCATCTATGGCTACACCTTC
TRBV6-2/TRBV6-3,TRBD2,TRBJ2-7,medium-sized,CASSSAGAGDRYEQYF,TGTGCCAGCAGCTCCGCCGGGGCGGGAGATAGGTACGAGCAGTACTTC
TRBV6-1,TRBD1,TRBJ2-5,NA,CASRATGATQYF,TGTGCCAGCAGGGCTACAGGGGCAACCCAGTACTTC
TRBV19,TRBD1,TRBJ2-7,NA,CASSSGQGLSYEQYF,TGTGCCAGTAGTAGCGGACAGGGGTTGTCGTACGAGCAGTACTTC
TRBV5-1,NA,TRBJ1-3,many,CASSRTDTGNTIYF,TGCGCCAGCAGTCGCACGGACACTGGAAACACCATATATTTT
TRBV12-3/TRBV12-4,NA,TRBJ1-1,medium-sized,CASSTGTSAFF,TGTGCCAGCAGTACGGGGACCAGCGCTTTCTTT
TRBV11-3,TRBD1,TRBJ2-3,few,CASSPRQGARDTQYF,TGTGCCAGCAGCCCCCGACAGGGGGCGCGGGATACGCAGTATTTT
TRBV15,NA,TRBJ2-6,medium-sized,CATSRVGRLRVLTF,TGTGCCACCAGCAGAGTGGGTAGATTAAGGGTCCTGACTTTC
TRBV5-5,TRBD1,TRBJ2-7,medium-sized,CASSLLPGGYEQYF,TGTGCCAGCAGCTTGTTGCCAGGGGGCTACGAGCAGTACTTC
TRBV9,TRBD1,TRBJ1-3,many,CASSDRQGYSGNTIYF,TGTGCCAGCAGCGATAGACAGGGCTACTCTGGAAACACCATATATTTT
TRBV20-1,NA,TRBJ1-5,few,CSARDPSTEYQPQHF,TGCAGTGCTAGAGATCCTTCGACAGAGTATCAGCCCCAGCATTTT
TRBV6-1,TRBD2,TRBJ2-1,medium-sized,CASSGTGLAESFNEQFF,TGTGCCAGCAGTGGGACGGGACTAGCGGAGAGCTTCAATGAGCAGTTCTTC
TRBV25-1,NA,TRBJ2-7,many,CASSEGGDEQYF,TGTGCCAGCAGTGAAGGAGGGGACGAGCAGTACTTC
TRBV29-1,NA,TRBJ2-5,few,CSVEGHLQETQYF,TGCAGCGTTGAAGGGCACCTCCAAGAGACCCAGTACTTC
TRBV28,NA,TRBJ1-5,medium-sized,CASSLAGGAQHF,TGTGCCAGCAGTCTGGCCGGGGGGGCCCAGCATTTT
TRBV10-3,NA,TRBJ1-1,medium-sized,CAISELFGTEAFF,TGTGCCATCAGTGAGTTGTTCGGCACTGAAGCTTTCTTT
TRBV20-1,NA,TRBJ2-7,medium-sized,CSARDRERARYEQYF,TGCAGTGCTAGAGATCGAGAGCGGGCACGGTACGAGCAGTACTTC
TRBV5-1,TRBD1,TRBJ1-5,many,CASRQGVLSNQPQHF,TGCGCCAGCCGACAGGGGGTCCTGAGCAATCAGCCCCAGCATTTT
TRBV6-1,TRBD2,TRBJ2-5,many,CASRGTSGNRLETQYF,TGTGCCAGCCGCGGGACTAGCGGGAATCGGTTAGAGACCCAGTACTTC
TRBV20-1,NA,TRBJ2-1,NA,CSARDPAGYNEQFF,TGCAGTGCTAGAGACCCCGCGGGGTACAATGAGCAGTTCTTC
TRBV6-2/TRBV6-3,NA,TRBJ1-4,NA,CASSYLDSLGDEKLFF,TGTGCCAGCAGTTACCTAGACAGTTTAGGGGATGAAAAACTGTTTTTT
TRBV5-1,TRBD1,TRBJ2-1,medium-sized,CASRVRTGGETGFF,TGCGCCAGCAGAGTAAGGACAGGAGGAGAAACGGGGTTCTTC
TRBV30,TRBD1,TRBJ1-2,medium-sized,CAWSIRGVAHGYTF,TGTGCCTGGAGTATCAGGGGGGTTGCTCATGGCTACACCTTC
TRBV30,NA,TRBJ1-1,NA,CAWDLGTVNTEAFF,TGTGCCTGGGATTTGGGGACGGTGAACACTGAAGCTTTCTTT
TRBV19,NA,TRBJ1-4,medium-sized,CASRFQGEKLFF,TGTGCCAGTAGGTTTCAAGGCGAAAAACTGTTTTTT
TRBV5-4,NA,TRBJ1-6,NA,CASSLGPGAVSPLHF,TGTGCCAGCAGCTTGGGGCCAGGGGCGGTTTCACCCCTCCACTTT
TRBV7-9,NA,TRBJ1-2,many,CASSPKVGYTF,TGTGCCAGCAGCCCCAAAGTCGGCTACACCTTC
TRBV7-8,NA,TRBJ2-7,many,CASSLEEAGKNEQYF,TGTGCCAGCAGCTTAGAGGAGGCAGGGAAAAACGAGCAGTACTTC
TRBV4-2,NA,TRBJ2-7,NA,CASSQGGQTYEQYF,TGTGCCAGCAGCCAAGGTGGACAGACCTACGAGCAGTACTTC
TRBV10-2,NA,TRBJ2-7,many,CASSEEGRQFSYEQYF,TGCGCCAGCAGTGAAGAGGGCCGGCAATTCTCCTACGAGCAGTACTTC
TRBV20-1,NA,TRBJ2-3,few,CSVCCDHSTDTQYF,TGCAGCGTATGCTGCGACCACAGCACAGATACGCAGTATTTT
TRBV19,TRBD2,TRBJ2-7,medium-sized,CASSTGLAGYEQYF,TGTGCCAGTAGTACCGGACTAGCGGGCTACGAGCAGTACTTC
TRBV6-1,TRBD1,TRBJ2-4,many,CASTGIPRDRVLYF,TGTGCCAGCACCGGAATCCCCCGGGACAGGGTACTGTACTTC
TRBV4-1,NA,TRBJ2-6,few,CASSQGGQPGANVLTF,TGCGCCAGCAGCCAAGGGGGACAACCGGGGGCCAACGTCCTGACTTTC
TRBV7-6,NA,TRBJ1-1,NA,CASSLGVGAEAFF,TGTGCCAGTAGCCTCGGGGTTGGCGCTGAAGCTTTCTTT